One and the same sample provided the 11 T cell receptor beta chains below, sequenced in a study of OX40 agonist ivuxolimab in advanced cancers. Libraries were made using the immunoSEQ multiplex PCR assay. Not all clones reach the TCRdb copy of this immuneACCESS table, which keeps in-frame sequences only. Checked studies attribute under half of the gap to unresolved V genes and leave the rest unexplained. Here the sample has fewer than 50,000 clones; roughly 87% occur a single time. The leading ten clones occupy roughly 18% of the sample. This specimen consisted of CD4+ or CD8+ T cells sorted from blood, obtained in a trial of the OX40 agonist ivuxolimab. These receptors were collected from an adult with an advanced solid tumor such as melanoma, head and neck, liver or kidney cancer.

This clone was seen only once. The rearrangement uses TRBV7-8 and TRBJ2-7; 13 nucleotides line up with TRBD2. V lost 5 bases and J lost 2; bases outside the gene matches: 6. The CDR3 loop spans 16 amino acids. Germline CDR1 and CDR2: SGHVS and FQNEAQ. The CDR3 is CASSLPGTSGAYEQYV. Here the CDR3 DNA reads TGTGCCAGCAGCCTACCCGGGACTAGCGGGGCCTACGAGCAGTACGTC.

The rearrangement joins TRBV19 to TRBJ2-1; tentative D call: TRBD1 (5 bases). The germline V and J ends were trimmed by 6 bases and 7 bases, with 13 bases remaining between them. The germline gives CDR1 LNHDA, CDR2 SQIVND (reference sequence). The CDR3 runs 13 residues. The CDR3 reads CASSAASGNEQFF. The CDR3 DNA reads TGTGCCAGTAGCGCTGCTTCAGGGAATGAGCAGTTCTTC.

The rearrangement joins TRBV6-9 to TRBJ1-6; D gene uncertain. Germline V gene data show CDR1 as MNHGY and CDR2 as SVAAGI. CDR3 length equals 13 residues. V lost 3 bases and J lost 14, with 14 bases in between. The CDR3 nucleotides read TGTGCCAGCAGTTACTCGAAGGGCAGCGCCCTCCACTTT. Its protein product is CASSYSKGSALHF.

The chain employs TRBV7-3 and TRBJ2-1; 9 bases map to TRBD2. The CDR3 totals 17 residues. In germline, CDR1 is SGHTA, CDR2 FQGTGA. Trimming at V came to 5 bases and at J to 3 bases, leaving 11 bases not matched to a gene. CDR3 DNA: TGTGCCAGCAGCCGGAATAGCGGGGGAAGTCTCTACAATGAGCAGTTCTTC. Translated, it gives CASSRNSGGSLYNEQFF.

This clone was counted once. The chain joins TRBV7-3 to TRBJ2-6; no reliable D call. The CDR3 covers 13 residues. Germline loops: CDR1 SGHTA, CDR2 FQGTGA. V lost 3 bases to trimming and J lost 3 bases, with 3 bases between them. The CDR3 protein is CASSFGGANVLTF. The CDR3 DNA is TGTGCCAGCAGCTTTGGTGGGGCCAACGTCCTGACTTTC.

The chain uses TRBV7-9 and TRBJ2-7, with TRBD2 as a possible D gene (5 bases). CDR1 and CDR2 from the germline V gene are SEHNR and FQNEAQ (reference sequence). This CDR3 comprises 16 residues. Trimming removed 5 bases at V and 7 bases at J, with 24 bases between. The CDR3 reads CASSHPGPSIPGEQYF. The DNA for the CDR3 is TGTGCCAGCAGCCACCCCGGGCCCTCAATACCGGGAGAGCAGTACTTC.

This chain connects TRBV10-3 to TRBJ2-3, with 8 bases that match TRBD2. Germline V gene lookup returns CDR1 ENHRY and CDR2 SYGVKD. Losses at the gene ends were 3 bases for V and 0 bases for J; bases not matched to a gene: 8. The CDR3 is 17 residues long. The DNA of the CDR3 is TGTGCCATCAGTGACGGGGGGGCAGGGTCTAGCACAGATACGCAGTATTTT. This gives the protein CAISDGGAGSSTDTQYF.

This clone has only one observation. In nucleotides, the CDR3 is TGTGCCAGTAGTATATTGGGGGCAGTCGGGGAGCTGTTTTTT. Its translation is CASSILGAVGELFF. The chain is built from TRBV19 and TRBJ2-2; D perhaps matches TRBD1 (6 bases). The V end lost 2 bases, the J end lost 7 bases, and 11 bases lay between the germline ends. This CDR3 is 14 amino acids long. Per the germline V gene, CDR1 is LNHDA and CDR2 is SQIVND (reference sequence).

The table lists this clone with a count of one. The chain combines TRBV5-6 with TRBJ1-6, with a possible D match to TRBD1 (6 bases). The CDR3 is 13 amino acids. Trimming shortened V by 2 bases and J by 10 bases, and 10 bases separated the two germline ends. Germline CDR1 reads SGHDT; CDR2 reads YYEEEE. In DNA form, the CDR3 reads TGTGCCAGCAGCTTACAGGGAGGATCACCCCTCCACTTT. As protein: CASSLQGGSPLHF.

The gene calls are TRBV7-3 and TRBJ1-2, with D hard to call. The germline V and J ends were trimmed by 2 bases and 8 bases, with 12 bases remaining between them. In germline, CDR1 is SGHTA, CDR2 FQGTGA. This CDR3 is built from 13 residues. CDR3 nucleotide sequence: TGTGCCAGCAGCTTAGGAGGGTTGAGCGGCTACACCTTC. As protein: CASSLGGLSGYTF.

This rearrangement joins TRBV4-3 to TRBJ2-3; D is possibly TRBD2 (7 bases). The CDR3 is 18 residues long. The V and J ends lost 4 bases and 2 bases respectively, with 22 bases between them. CDR1 is LGHNA, CDR2 YSLEER, per germline. The CDR3 DNA sequence: TGCGCCAGCAGCCCCGGGGGGCGGGGAATGGCCCTCACAGATACGCAGTATTTT. This translates into CASSPGGRGMALTDTQYF.